A few counts support the clone carrying this T cell receptor (beta chain). CDR1 and CDR2 (germline): LNHDA, SQIVND (reference sequence). With 4 bases removed from V and 2 bases from J, the gap between germline ends came to 18 bases. The CDR3 contains 17 residues. This entry belongs to a study of control samples from healthy donors and cancer patients. The assay was immunoSEQ multiplex PCR, and TCRdb's table has in-frame clones only and misses some. The sample contains roughly 100,000 clones, 86% of which appear only once. The sample consisted of blood. The chain employs TRBV19 and TRBJ1-5, with D possibly TRBD1 on 5 matching bases. This receptor was taken from a woman in her forties or fifties in good health. The CDR3 coding sequence is TGTGCCAGTAGTACCCGGCGCGGGGGTTCGGGCAATCAGCCCCAGCATTTT. Translation gives CASSTRRGGSGNQPQHF.